These T cell receptor beta chains were read from a single sample in a study of identical twins. One entry per CDR3 protein, called by TCRdb with MiXCR from the 5' RACE reads. The sample lists 540,000 or so distinct CDR3 sequences, 20% to 25% seen once, with roughly 0.5% in the top ten. A further study also used this sample, focusing on yellow fever vaccine responses in identical twins.

Sequences were obtained from CD4+ T cells sorted from blood. All receptors come from a woman under 30 in good health. Each CDR3 is given with its conserved first and last residue. Fields, in order: D gene, clone size, J gene, V gene, CDR3 protein, CDR3 DNA. A D gene is named only where the DNA matches it firmly. The size entry is marked missing in some rows and otherwise reads once, few, many or a size class.

>TRBD2|few|TRBJ2-7|TRBV20-1
CSAHRGGTSGTYEQYF
TGCAGTGCTCACAGGGGGGGGACTAGCGGAACCTACGAGCAGTACTTC
>TRBD2|-|TRBJ2-1|TRBV28
CASSLSAGGPSYEQFF
TGTGCCAGCAGTTTATCTGCGGGAGGGCCGAGCTATGAGCAGTTCTTC
>-|few|TRBJ2-7|TRBV28
CASSLGPTPYEQYF
TGTGCCAGCAGTTTGGGGCCTACTCCCTACGAGCAGTACTTC
>-|once|TRBJ2-5|TRBV12-3/TRBV12-4
CATSHPQRALGETQYF
TGTGCCACCAGCCACCCGCAGAGGGCCCTCGGGGAGACCCAGTACTTC
>TRBD2|-|TRBJ2-1|TRBV20-1
CCATSSGRLSSYNEQFF
TGCTGTGCTACCTCTAGCGGGAGGCTGAGCTCCTACAATGAGCAGTTCTTC
>TRBD2|few|TRBJ2-3|TRBV5-1
CASSLAGGSGATDTQYF
TGCGCCAGCAGCTTGGCCGGGGGTAGCGGGGCGACAGATACGCAGTATTTT
>TRBD2|-|TRBJ2-3|TRBV24-1
CATSDFLREGSDTQYF
TGTGCCACCAGTGATTTTCTGCGGGAGGGCTCAGATACGCAGTATTTT
>-|few|TRBJ2-1|TRBV4-1
CASSPRSVVNEQFF
TGCGCCAGCAGCCCAAGATCAGTAGTTAATGAGCAGTTCTTC
>TRBD2|few|TRBJ2-7|TRBV28
CASSLQAGVSHEQYF
TGTGCCAGCAGTTTACAAGCGGGAGTGTCCCACGAGCAGTACTTC
>TRBD2|-|TRBJ2-6|TRBV3-1
CASSQDGGMQTGANVLTF
TGTGCCAGCAGCCAAGACGGGGGGATGCAAACTGGGGCCAACGTCCTGACTTTC
>-|once|TRBJ2-1|TRBV7-9
CASSRGTDEQFF
TGTGCCAGCAGCCGGGGGACGGATGAGCAGTTCTTC
>-|-|TRBJ1-2|TRBV6-6
CASSPDGYGYTF
TGTGCCAGCAGCCCGGACGGCTATGGCTACACCTTC
>-|-|TRBJ1-2|TRBV3-1
CASSQWGQDYGDTF
TGTGCCAGCAGCCAATGGGGGCAGGACTATGGCGACACCTTC
>TRBD1|-|TRBJ1-1|TRBV10-2
CASETGGGVGNTEAFF
TGCGCCAGCGAGACAGGGGGCGGTGTGGGGAACACTGAAGCTTTCTTT
>-|-|TRBJ2-1|TRBV24-1
CATTRGPQLEQFF
TGTGCCACCACTCGGGGACCCCAGCTTGAGCAGTTCTTC
>-|many|TRBJ1-5|TRBV5-1
CASSKEGMDQPQHF
TGCGCCAGCAGTAAGGAGGGGATGGATCAGCCCCAGCATTTT
>TRBD2|-|TRBJ2-5|TRBV24-1
CATSDPGLAGTQYF
TGTGCCACCAGTGATCCCGGACTAGCTGGGACCCAGTACTTC
>-|-|TRBJ2-7|TRBV29-1
CSVRDGGDYEQYF
TGCAGCGTTCGGGACGGGGGAGACTACGAGCAGTACTTC
>-|-|TRBJ2-3|TRBV24-1
CATSDFGTLGSPARADTQYF
TGTGCCACCAGTGATTTCGGTACCCTTGGCAGCCCAGCGAGGGCAGATACGCAGTATTTT
>TRBD2|-|TRBJ2-3|TRBV7-2
CASSLALAADTQYF
TGTGCCAGCAGCTTAGCACTAGCGGCAGATACGCAGTATTTT